This T cell receptor beta chain derives from a study of blood T cell repertoires in COVID-19. Generated by immunoSEQ multiplex PCR, the TCRdb table keeps only in-frame clones and is missing some. The table records about 85,000 clones, around 90% of them present only once. The CDR3 is 15 residues long. Germline V gives CDR1 MNHEY, CDR2 SMNVEV (reference sequence). V gave up 5 bases and J gave up 2 bases, with 13 bases separating them. The clonotype was recovered from a middle-aged man with acute or convalescent COVID-19. The chain joins TRBV27 to TRBJ1-5, with D unresolved. The sequenced sample was peripheral blood. CDR3 in DNA: TGTGCCAGCAGTCCCTGGAGGGAAGGCAATCAGCCCCAGCATTTT. Protein product: CASSPWREGNQPQHF.